This T cell receptor beta chain stems from a study of control samples from healthy donors and cancer patients. V was clipped by 4 bases and J by 0 bases, with 7 bases between them. The germline V gene has CDR1 SQVTM and CDR2 ANQGSEA. CDR3 size: 13 residues. This table comes from immunoSEQ multiplex PCR, and its TCRdb copy is limited to in-frame clones, with some not included. In the table there are 150,000 to 200,000 clones, roughly 91% of which are singletons. What was sequenced was blood. This sequence originates from a woman aged 25 to 39 in good health. The rearrangement uses TRBV29-1 and TRBJ2-1, with D possibly TRBD1 on 6 matching bases. CDR3 nucleotides: TGCAGCGTTGGAGGGGGCTCCTACAATGAGCAGTTCTTC. It yields the protein CSVGGGSYNEQFF.